The rows below give T cell receptor beta chains drawn from one sample of a study of T cell responses to AZD1222 COVID-19 vaccine. Assay used: immunoSEQ multiplex PCR; TCRdb lists only in-frame clones, some missing. The table records about 270,000 clones, around 93% of them present only once. The sequencing here drew on peripheral blood, taken 28 days after the second AZD1222 dose. These receptors were collected from an adult who received the AZD1222 COVID-19 vaccine. Both conserved end residues are part of each CDR3. Each record gives: J gene, D gene, V gene, clone size, CDR3 DNA, CDR3 protein. D genes are given only for firm matches. Only some rows state a clone size, as once, few, many or a class for expanded clones.

>TRBJ1-5|NA|TRBV12-3/TRBV12-4|NA
TGTGCCAGCAGTCACAGGTTCGAGCCCCAGCATTTT
CASSHRFEPQHF
>TRBJ1-5|NA|TRBV19|NA
TGTGCCAGTACCCTAGGGGCAGGACTTTATAGCAATCAGCCCCAGCATTTT
CASTLGAGLYSNQPQHF
>TRBJ2-1|TRBD2|TRBV7-8|NA
TGTGCCAGCAGCTTAAATAAGCGGGGGGAGTACAATGAGCAGTTCTTC
CASSLNKRGEYNEQFF
>TRBJ1-5|NA|TRBV11-1|NA
TGTGCCAGCAGCTTAGCTGGCCGACTAATTTCTCAGCCCCAGCATTTT
CASSLAGRLISQPQHF
>TRBJ1-3|NA|TRBV5-1|NA
TGCGCCAGCAGCTCCTGGGACACCTCTGGAAACACCATATATTTT
CASSSWDTSGNTIYF
>TRBJ1-5|NA|TRBV6-2/TRBV6-3|NA
TGTGCCAGCAGTTACTCGTTTGTGACAGATCAGCCCCAGCATTTT
CASSYSFVTDQPQHF
>TRBJ2-1|NA|TRBV4-1|once
TGCGCCAGCAGCCAGAGCAAAGGACTACGCTCCTACAATGAGCAGTTCTTC
CASSQSKGLRSYNEQFF
>TRBJ1-2|NA|TRBV7-8|NA
TGTGCCAGCAGCCCTACCCTGAGGGGCTACACCTTC
CASSPTLRGYTF
>TRBJ2-5|NA|TRBV15|NA
TGTGCCACCAGCAGATCATTTGGGGGGGCGGATGAGACCCAGTACTTC
CATSRSFGGADETQYF
>TRBJ1-1|NA|TRBV3-1/TRBV3-2|NA
TGTGCCAGCAGCCAAGCTTTAGCGACTGAAGCTTTCTTT
CASSQALATEAFF
>TRBJ1-4|NA|TRBV24-1|NA
TGTGCCACCAGTGAACCAGGGCCTAATGAAAAACTGTTTTTT
CATSEPGPNEKLFF